The sequence of this T cell receptor beta chain was determined in a study of T cells in Graves' hyperthyroidism and ophthalmopathy. Turning to the study itself: The initial diagnosis was the point when peripheral blood was collected, ahead of any treatment.

The study's findings and limits: Among clonotypes expanded in thyroid above 0.001, most were also found in blood.

The authors deemed Graves' hyperthyroidism stable absent ophthalmopathy progression within 18 months. Thyroid ultrasound, orbital computed tomography, clinical symptoms, and serum thyroxine and TRAb underpinned diagnoses. This clonotype was observed many times. Its target is unknown. It was RNA transcripts that yielded the amplified TCR beta CDR3 regions. HTBI primers were employed in a first-round RT-PCR of the TCR CDR3. From the multiplex PCR reads, TCRdb called clonotypes with MiXCR, one entry per CDR3 protein. The sample lists roughly 170,000 distinct CDR3 sequences; about a sixth were seen once. Germline V gene sequence: CDR1 SGHKS, CDR2 YYEKEE (reference sequence). CDR3 size: 13 residues. Trimming stripped 3 bases from V and 2 bases from J, with 6 bases between.

The TCR originated in a woman aged 45 to 65 with Graves' hyperthyroidism. The chain is built from TRBV5-5 and TRBJ1-5; D is ambiguous. The sequenced sample consisted of blood. The CDR3 DNA reads as TGTGCCAGCAGCTCTGGGGGCAATCAGCCCCAGCATTTT. It is translated as CASSSGGNQPQHF.